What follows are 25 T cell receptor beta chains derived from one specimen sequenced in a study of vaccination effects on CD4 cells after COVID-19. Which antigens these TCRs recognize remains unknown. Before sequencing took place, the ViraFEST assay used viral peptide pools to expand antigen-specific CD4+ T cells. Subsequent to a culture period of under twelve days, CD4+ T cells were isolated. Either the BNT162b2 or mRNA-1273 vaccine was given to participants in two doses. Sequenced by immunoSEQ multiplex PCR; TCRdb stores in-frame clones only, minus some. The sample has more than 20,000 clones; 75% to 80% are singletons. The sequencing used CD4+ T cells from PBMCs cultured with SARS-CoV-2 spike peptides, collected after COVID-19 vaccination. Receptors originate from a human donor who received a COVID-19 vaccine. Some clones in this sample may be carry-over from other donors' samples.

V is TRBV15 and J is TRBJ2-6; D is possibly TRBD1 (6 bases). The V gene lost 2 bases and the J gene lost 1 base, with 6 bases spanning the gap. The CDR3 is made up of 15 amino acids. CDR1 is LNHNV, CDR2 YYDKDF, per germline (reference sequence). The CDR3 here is CATSRRGSGANVLTF. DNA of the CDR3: TGTGCCACCAGCAGAAGGGGGTCTGGGGCCAACGTCCTGACTTTC.

CDR3 amino acids: CASSTGLGETQYF. CDR3 nucleotides: TGTGCCAGCTCAACGGGTTTAGGGGAGACCCAGTACTTC. The chain combines TRBV18 with TRBJ2-5; D is ambiguous. V was trimmed by 5 bases and J by 5 bases, leaving 12 bases between them. CDR3 length equals 13 residues. In germline, CDR1 is KGHSH, CDR2 LQKENI.

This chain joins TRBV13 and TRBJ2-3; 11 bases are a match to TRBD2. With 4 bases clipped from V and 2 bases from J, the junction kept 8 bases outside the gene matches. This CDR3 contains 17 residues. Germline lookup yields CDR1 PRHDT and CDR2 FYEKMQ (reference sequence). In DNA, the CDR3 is TGTGCCAGCAGCTGGAGACTAGCGGGGAGGCTCACAGATACGCAGTATTTT. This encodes CASSWRLAGRLTDTQYF. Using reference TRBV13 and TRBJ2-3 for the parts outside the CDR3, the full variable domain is AAGVIQSPRHLIKEKRETATLKCYPIPRHDTVYWYQQGPGQDPQFLISFYEKMQSDKGSIPDRFSAQQFSDYHSELNMSSLELGDSALYFCASSWRLAGRLTDTQYFGPGTRLTVL.

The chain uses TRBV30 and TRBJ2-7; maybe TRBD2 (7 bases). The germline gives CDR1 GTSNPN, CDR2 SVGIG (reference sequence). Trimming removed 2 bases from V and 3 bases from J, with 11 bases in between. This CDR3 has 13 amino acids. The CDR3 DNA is TGTGCCTGGAGTTGGGGGGGCGGCTACGAGCAGTACGTC. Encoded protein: CAWSWGGGYEQYV.

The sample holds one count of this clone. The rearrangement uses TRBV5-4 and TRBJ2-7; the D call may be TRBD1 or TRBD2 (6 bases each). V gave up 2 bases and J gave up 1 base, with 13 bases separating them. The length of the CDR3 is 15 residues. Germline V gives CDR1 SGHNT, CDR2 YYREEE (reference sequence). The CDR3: CASSFGQGTSYEQYV. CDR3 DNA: TGTGCCAGCAGCTTTGGCCAGGGGACTTCCTACGAGCAGTACGTC.

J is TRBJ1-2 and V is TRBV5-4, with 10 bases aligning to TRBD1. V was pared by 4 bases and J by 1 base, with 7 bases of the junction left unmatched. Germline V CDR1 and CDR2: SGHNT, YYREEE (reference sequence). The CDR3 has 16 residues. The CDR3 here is CASSMGGQGDNYGYTF. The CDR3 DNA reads TGTGCCAGCAGCATGGGAGGACAGGGGGATAACTATGGCTACACCTTC. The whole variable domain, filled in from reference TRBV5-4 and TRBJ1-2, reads ETGVTQSPTHLIKTRGQQVTLRCSSQSGHNTVSWYQQALGQGPQFIFQYYREEENGRGNFPPRFSGLQFPNYSSELNVNALELDDSALYLCASSMGGQGDNYGYTFGSGTRLTVV.

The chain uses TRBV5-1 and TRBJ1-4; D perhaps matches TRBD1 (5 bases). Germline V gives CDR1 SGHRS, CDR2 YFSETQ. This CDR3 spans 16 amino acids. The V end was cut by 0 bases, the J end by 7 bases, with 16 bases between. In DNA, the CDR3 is TGCGCCAGCAGCTTGGAAGGGGTGGGGTACGCTGAAAAACTGTTTTTT. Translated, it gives CASSLEGVGYAEKLFF.

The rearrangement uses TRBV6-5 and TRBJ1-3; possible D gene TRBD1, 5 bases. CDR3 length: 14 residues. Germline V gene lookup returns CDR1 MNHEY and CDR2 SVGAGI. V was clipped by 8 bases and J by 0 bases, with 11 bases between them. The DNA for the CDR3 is TGTGCCAGCGGGGGGTCCCTCTCTGGAAACACCATATATTTT. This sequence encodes CASGGSLSGNTIYF.

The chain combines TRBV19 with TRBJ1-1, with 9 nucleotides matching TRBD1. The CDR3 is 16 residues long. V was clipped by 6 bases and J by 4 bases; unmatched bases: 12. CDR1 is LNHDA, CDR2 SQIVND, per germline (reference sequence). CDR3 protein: CASRGGQGRLLTEAFF. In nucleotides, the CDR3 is TGTGCCAGTAGGGGGGGACAGGGTCGGTTACTCACTGAAGCTTTCTTT.

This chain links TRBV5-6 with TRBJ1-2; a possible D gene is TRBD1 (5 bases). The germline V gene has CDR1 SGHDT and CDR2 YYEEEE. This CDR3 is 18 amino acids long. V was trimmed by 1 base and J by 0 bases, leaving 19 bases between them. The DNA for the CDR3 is TGTGCCAGCAGCTTGCTAGGGACCCAAGGGGTCCCTAACTATGGCTACACCTTC. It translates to CASSLLGTQGVPNYGYTF.

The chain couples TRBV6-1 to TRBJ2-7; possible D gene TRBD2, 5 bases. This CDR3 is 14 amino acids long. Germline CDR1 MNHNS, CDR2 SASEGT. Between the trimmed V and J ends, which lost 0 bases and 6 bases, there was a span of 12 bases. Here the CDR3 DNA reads TGTGCCAGCAGTGAAGCGCGGGTCAGGCCCGAGCAGTACGTC. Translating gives CASSEARVRPEQYV.

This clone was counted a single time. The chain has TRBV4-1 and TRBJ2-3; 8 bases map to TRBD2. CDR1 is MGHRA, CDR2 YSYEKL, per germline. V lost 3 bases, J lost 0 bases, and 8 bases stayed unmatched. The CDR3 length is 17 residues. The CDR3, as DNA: TGCGCCAGCAGCCACGCCATAGCGGGGATAAGCACAGATACGCAGTATTTT. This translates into CASSHAIAGISTDTQYF.

CDR3 in amino acids: CSVTPRGTTLGDEQFF. CDR3 coding DNA: TGCAGCGTCACACCCCGGGGGACCACCCTTGGGGATGAGCAGTTCTTC. The V call is TRBV29-1, the J call TRBJ2-1; tentatively, D is TRBD2 (6 bases). The V and J ends lost 6 bases and 8 bases respectively, with 26 bases between them. The CDR3 runs to 16 residues. Germline V lookup: CDR1 SQVTM, CDR2 ANQGSEA.

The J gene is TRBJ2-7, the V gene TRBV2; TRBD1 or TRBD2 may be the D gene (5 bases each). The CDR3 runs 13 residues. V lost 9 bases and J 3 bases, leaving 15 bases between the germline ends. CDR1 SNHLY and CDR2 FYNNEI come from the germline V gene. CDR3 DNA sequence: TGTGCCAGTTCCTCAGGGACCGACTACGAGCAGTACGTC. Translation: CASSSGTDYEQYV.

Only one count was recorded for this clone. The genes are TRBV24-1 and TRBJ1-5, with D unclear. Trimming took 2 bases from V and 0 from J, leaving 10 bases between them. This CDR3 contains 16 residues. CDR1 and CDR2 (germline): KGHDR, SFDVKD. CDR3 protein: CATSDSSYGSNQPQHF. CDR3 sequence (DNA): TGTGCCACCAGTGATTCTTCTTACGGTAGCAATCAGCCCCAGCATTTT.

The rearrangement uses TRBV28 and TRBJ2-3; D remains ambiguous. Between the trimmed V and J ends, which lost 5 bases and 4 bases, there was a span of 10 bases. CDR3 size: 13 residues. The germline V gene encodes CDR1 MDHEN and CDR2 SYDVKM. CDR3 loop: CASSLSGADTQYF. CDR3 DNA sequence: TGTGCCAGCAGTCTTTCTGGGGCAGATACGCAGTATTTT.

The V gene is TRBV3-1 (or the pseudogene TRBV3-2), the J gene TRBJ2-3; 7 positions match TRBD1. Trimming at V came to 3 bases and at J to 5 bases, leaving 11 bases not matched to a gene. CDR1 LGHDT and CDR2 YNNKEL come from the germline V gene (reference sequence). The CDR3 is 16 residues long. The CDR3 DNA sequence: TGTGCCAGCAGCCACCAAAGAAGGGGGCCTAGAGATACGCAGTATTTT. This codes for CASSHQRRGPRDTQYF.

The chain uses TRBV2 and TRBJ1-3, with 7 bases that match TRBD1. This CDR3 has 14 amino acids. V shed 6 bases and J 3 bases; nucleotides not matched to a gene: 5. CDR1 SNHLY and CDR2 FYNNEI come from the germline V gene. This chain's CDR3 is CASRPQGGGNTIYF. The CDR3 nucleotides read TGTGCCAGCAGGCCGCAGGGGGGTGGAAACACCATATATTTT.

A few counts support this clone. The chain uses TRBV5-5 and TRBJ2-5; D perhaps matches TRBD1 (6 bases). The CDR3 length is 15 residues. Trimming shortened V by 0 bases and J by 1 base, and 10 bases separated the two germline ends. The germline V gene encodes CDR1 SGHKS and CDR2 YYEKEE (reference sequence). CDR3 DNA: TGTGCCAGCAGCTTGGGTGGCAGGGGCCAAGAGACCCAGTACTTC. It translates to CASSLGGRGQETQYF. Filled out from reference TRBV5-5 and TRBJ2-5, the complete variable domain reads DAGVTQSPTHLIKTRGQQVTLRCSPISGHKSVSWYQQVLGQGPQFIFQYYEKEERGRGNFPDRFSARQFPNYSSELNVNALLLGDSALYLCASSLGGRGQETQYFGPGTRLLVL.

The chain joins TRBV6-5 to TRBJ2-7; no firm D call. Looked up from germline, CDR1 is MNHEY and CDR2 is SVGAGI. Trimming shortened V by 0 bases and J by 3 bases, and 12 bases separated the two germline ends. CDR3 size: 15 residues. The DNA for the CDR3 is TGTGCCAGCAGTTACTCGCGAGACACCAGCTACGAGCAGTACGTC. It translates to CASSYSRDTSYEQYV.

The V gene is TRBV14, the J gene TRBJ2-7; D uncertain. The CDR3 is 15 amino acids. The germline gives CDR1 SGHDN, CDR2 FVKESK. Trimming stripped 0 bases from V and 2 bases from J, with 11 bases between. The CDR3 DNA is TGTGCCAGCAGCCAAGATACCGGCGAGGCCTACGAGCAGTACGTC. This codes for CASSQDTGEAYEQYV.

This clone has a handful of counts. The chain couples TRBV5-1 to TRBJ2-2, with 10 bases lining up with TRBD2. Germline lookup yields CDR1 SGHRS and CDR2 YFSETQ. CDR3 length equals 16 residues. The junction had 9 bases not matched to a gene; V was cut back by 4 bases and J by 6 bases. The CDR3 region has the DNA TGCGCCAGCAGCCTAGCGGGGGCCCCCAATTCCGGGGAGCTGTTTTTT. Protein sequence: CASSLAGAPNSGELFF.

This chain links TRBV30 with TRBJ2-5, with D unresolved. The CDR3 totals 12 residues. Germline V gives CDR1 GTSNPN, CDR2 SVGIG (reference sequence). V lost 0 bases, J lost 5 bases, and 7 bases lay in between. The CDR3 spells CAWSVHRETQYF. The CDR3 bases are TGTGCCTGGAGTGTACATCGGGAGACCCAGTACTTC.

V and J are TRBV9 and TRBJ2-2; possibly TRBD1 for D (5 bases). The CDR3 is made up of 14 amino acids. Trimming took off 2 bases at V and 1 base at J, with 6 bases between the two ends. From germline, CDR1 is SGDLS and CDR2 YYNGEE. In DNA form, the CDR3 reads TGTGCCAGCAGCGTCCAGGGGAACACCGGGGAGCTGTTTTTT. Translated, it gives CASSVQGNTGELFF.

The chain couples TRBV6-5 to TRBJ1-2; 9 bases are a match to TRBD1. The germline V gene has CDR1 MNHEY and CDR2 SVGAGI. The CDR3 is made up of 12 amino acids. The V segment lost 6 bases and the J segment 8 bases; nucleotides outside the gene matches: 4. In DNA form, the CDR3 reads TGTGCCAGCAGGGACAGGGGAGGCGGCTACACCTTC. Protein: CASRDRGGGYTF.